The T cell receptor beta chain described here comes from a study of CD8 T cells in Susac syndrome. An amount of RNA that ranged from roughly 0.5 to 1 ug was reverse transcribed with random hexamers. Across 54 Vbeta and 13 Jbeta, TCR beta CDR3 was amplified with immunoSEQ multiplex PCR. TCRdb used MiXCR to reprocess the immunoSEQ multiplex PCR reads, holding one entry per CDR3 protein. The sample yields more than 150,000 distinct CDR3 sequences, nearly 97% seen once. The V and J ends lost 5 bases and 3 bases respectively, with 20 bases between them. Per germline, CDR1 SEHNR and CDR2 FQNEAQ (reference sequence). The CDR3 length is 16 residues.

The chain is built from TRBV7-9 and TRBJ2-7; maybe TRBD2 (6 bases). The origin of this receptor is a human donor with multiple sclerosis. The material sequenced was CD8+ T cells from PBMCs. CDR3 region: CASSPRGTGAVYEQYF. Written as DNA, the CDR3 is TGTGCCAGCAGCCCTCGTGGGACGGGAGCAGTCTACGAGCAGTACTTC.